The following is a T cell receptor (beta chain) sequence with its context. Its cognate antigen is unknown. This sample is part of a study of radiotherapy plus CTLA-4 blockade in lung cancer. The data were produced by immunoSEQ multiplex PCR, yet TCRdb's version contains in-frame clones alone and is incomplete. The data show some 15,000 clones, approximately 72% seen once. Study-level findings and limits: Peripheral blood showed expansion of tumor-derived TCR clones after radiotherapy and ipilimumab.

V dropped 6 bases and J dropped 2; count of bases not matched to a gene: 3. Germline values: CDR1 SGHAT, CDR2 FQNNGV. The CDR3 contains 13 residues. The chain is built from TRBV11-2 and TRBJ2-7; the match to TRBD1 covers 8 bases. The clonotype was recovered from a human donor with non-small cell lung cancer whose response to radiotherapy plus ipilimumab could not be evaluated. Here the sequenced sample was peripheral blood, taken from a patient treated with radiotherapy plus ipilimumab. CDR3 sequence reads: CASRTGVTYEQYF. DNA for the CDR3: TGTGCCAGCAGGACAGGGGTCACCTACGAGCAGTACTTC.